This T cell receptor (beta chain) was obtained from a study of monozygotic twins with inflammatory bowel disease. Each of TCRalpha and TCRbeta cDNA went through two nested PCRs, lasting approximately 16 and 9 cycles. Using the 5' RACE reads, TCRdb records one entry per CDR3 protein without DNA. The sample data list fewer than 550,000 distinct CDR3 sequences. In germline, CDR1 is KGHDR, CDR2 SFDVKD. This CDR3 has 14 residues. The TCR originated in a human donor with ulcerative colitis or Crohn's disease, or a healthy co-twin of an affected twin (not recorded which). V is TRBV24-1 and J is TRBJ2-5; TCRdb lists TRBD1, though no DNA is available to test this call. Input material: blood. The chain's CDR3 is CATSGGQVGETQYF.